This entry describes one T cell receptor (beta chain). Its antigen is unidentified. This sample is part of a study of CD8 T cells in ankylosing spondylitis. Study conclusions and caveats: There were earlier reports of some motif variants in reactive arthritis synovial fluid and blood. Disease-linked clones, CD8+, were relatively rare in peripheral blood. What appeared characteristic of ankylosing spondylitis blood was a TCR beta motif of several highly homologous variants.

CDR3 length equals 14 residues. V was shortened by 5 bases and J by 0 bases, with 10 bases between the two germline ends. TCRdb ran MiXCR on the 5' RACE reads and lists one entry per CDR3 protein. The profile shows fewer than 650,000 distinct CDR3 sequences, approximately 11% of them singletons. Specimen: blood, either unsorted or a sorted T cell fraction (not recorded which). The sequence was obtained from a male donor with ankylosing spondylitis. V and J are TRBV12-3 or TRBV12-4 and TRBJ1-1; a weak D match, TRBD1 (5 bases). The CDR3 spells CASSIQALNTEAFF. CDR3 bases: TGTGCCAGCAGTATACAGGCCCTGAACACTGAAGCTTTCTTT.